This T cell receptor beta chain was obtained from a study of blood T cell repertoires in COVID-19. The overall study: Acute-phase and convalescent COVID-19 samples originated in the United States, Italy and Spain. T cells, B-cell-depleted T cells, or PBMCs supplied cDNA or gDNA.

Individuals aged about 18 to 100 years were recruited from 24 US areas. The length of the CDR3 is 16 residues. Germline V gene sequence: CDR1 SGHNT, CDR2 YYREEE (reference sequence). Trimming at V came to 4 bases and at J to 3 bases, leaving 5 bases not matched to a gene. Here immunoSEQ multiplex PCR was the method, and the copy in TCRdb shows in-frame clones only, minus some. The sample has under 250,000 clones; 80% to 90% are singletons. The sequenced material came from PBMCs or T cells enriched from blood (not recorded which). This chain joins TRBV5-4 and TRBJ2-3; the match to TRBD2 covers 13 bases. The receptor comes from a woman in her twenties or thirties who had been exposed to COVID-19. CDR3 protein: CASSRTSGSGTDTQYF. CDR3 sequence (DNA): TGTGCCAGCAGCCGGACTAGCGGGAGTGGGACAGATACGCAGTATTTT.